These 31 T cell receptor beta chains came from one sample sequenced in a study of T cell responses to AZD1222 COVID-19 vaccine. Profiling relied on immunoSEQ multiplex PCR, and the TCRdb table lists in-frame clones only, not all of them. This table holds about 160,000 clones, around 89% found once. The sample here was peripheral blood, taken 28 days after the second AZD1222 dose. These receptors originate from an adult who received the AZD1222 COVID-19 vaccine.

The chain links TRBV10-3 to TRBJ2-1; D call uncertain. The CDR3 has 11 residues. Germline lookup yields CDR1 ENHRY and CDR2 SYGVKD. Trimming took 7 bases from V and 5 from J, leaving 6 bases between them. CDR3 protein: CAIMSDNEQFF. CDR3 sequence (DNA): TGTGCCATCATGAGCGACAATGAGCAGTTCTTC.

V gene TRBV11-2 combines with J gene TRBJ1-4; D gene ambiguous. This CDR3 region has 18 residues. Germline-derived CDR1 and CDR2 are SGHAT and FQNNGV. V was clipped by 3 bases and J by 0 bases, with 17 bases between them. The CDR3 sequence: CASSFPTVGVSTNEKLFF. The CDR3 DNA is TGTGCCAGCAGCTTCCCGACCGTGGGCGTTTCAACTAATGAAAAACTGTTTTTT.

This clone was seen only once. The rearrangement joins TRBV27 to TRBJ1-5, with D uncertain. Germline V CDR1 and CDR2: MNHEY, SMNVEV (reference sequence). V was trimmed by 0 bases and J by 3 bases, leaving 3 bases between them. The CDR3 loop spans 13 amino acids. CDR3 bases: TGTGCCAGCAGTTTATCGCTCAATCAGCCCCAGCATTTT. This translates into CASSLSLNQPQHF.

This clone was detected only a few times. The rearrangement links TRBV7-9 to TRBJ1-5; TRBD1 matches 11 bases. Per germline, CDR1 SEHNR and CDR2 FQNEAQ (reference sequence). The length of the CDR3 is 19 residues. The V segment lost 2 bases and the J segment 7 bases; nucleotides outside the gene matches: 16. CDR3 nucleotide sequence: TGTGCCAGCAGCTTAACAACTTCACGCAGGGACAGGGGGGAGCAGCCCCAGCATTTT. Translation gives CASSLTTSRRDRGEQPQHF.

The CDR3 DNA reads TGTGCCAGCAGCCAAGATCGGGGGGACGAGCAGTTCTTC. Amino acids: CASSQDRGDEQFF. The V gene is TRBV3-1 (or the pseudogene TRBV3-2), the J gene TRBJ2-1; 7 positions match TRBD2. This CDR3 has 13 residues. From germline, CDR1 is LGHDT and CDR2 YNNKEL (reference sequence). V was clipped by 0 bases and J by 10 bases; unmatched bases: 3.

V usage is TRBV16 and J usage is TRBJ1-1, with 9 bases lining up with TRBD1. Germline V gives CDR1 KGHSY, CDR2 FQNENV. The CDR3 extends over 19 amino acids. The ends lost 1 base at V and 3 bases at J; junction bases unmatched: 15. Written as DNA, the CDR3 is TGTGCCAGCAGCCAATTAGCGGGACAGGGTTCTGGAATGGACACTGAAGCTTTCTTT. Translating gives CASSQLAGQGSGMDTEAFF.

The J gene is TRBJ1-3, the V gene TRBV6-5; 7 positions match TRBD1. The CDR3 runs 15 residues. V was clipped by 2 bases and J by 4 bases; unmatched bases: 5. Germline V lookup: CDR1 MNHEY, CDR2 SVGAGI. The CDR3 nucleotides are TGTGCCAGCAGTTACAGGGGGCTTTCAGGAAACACCATATATTTT. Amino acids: CASSYRGLSGNTIYF.

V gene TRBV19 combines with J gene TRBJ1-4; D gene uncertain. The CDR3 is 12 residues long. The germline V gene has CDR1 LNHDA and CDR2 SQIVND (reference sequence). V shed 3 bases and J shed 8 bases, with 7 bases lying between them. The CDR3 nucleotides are TGTGCCAGTAGTATCTGGGCCGAAAAACTGTTTTTT. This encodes CASSIWAEKLFF. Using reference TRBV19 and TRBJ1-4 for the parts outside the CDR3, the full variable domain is DGGITQSPKYLFRKEGQNVTLSCEQNLNHDAMYWYRQDPGQGLRLIYYSQIVNDFQKGDIAEGYSVSREKKESFPLTVTSAQKNPTAFYLCASSIWAEKLFFGSGTQLSVL.

The CDR3 spells CASSVEVGQGAASPLHF. The CDR3 DNA reads as TGTGCCAGCAGCGTAGAGGTGGGGCAGGGGGCGGCTTCACCCCTCCACTTT. The gene calls are TRBV9 and TRBJ1-6; TRBD1 agrees at 8 bases. The junction had 11 bases not matched to a gene; V was cut back by 0 bases and J by 9 bases. The CDR3 runs 17 residues. Germline V lookup: CDR1 SGDLS, CDR2 YYNGEE.

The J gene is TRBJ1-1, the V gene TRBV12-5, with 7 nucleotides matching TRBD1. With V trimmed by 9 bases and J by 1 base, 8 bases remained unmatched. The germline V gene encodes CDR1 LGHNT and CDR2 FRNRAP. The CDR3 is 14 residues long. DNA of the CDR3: TGTGCTAGCAATACCGGGACAGCGAACACTGAAGCTTTCTTT. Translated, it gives CASNTGTANTEAFF.

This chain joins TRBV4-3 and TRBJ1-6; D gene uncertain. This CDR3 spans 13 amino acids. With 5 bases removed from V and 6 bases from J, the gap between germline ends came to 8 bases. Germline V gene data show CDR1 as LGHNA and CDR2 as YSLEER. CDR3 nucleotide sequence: TGCGCCAGCAGCGCCCAGTCTAATTCACCCCTCCACTTT. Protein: CASSAQSNSPLHF.

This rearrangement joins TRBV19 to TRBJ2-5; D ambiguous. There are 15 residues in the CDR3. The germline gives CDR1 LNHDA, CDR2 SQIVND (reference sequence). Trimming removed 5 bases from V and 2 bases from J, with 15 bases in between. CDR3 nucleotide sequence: TGTGCCAGTAGTTTGGCCGTCAAGCCACAAGAGACCCAGTACTTC. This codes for CASSLAVKPQETQYF. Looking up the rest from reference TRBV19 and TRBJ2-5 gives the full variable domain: DGGITQSPKYLFRKEGQNVTLSCEQNLNHDAMYWYRQDPGQGLRLIYYSQIVNDFQKGDIAEGYSVSREKKESFPLTVTSAQKNPTAFYLCASSLAVKPQETQYFGPGTRLLVL.

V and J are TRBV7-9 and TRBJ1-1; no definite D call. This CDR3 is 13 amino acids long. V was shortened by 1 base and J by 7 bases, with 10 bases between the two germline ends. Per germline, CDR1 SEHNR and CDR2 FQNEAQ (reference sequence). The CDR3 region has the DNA TGTGCCAGCAGCTTAGTTGGGGAGAATGAAGCTTTCTTT. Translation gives CASSLVGENEAFF.

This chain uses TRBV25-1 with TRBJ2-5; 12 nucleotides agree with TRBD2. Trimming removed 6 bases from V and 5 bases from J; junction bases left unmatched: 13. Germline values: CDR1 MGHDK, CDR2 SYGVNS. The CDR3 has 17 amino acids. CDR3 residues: CASRPLGLAGLPETQYF. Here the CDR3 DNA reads TGTGCCAGCAGACCGCTCGGACTAGCGGGGCTCCCGGAGACCCAGTACTTC.

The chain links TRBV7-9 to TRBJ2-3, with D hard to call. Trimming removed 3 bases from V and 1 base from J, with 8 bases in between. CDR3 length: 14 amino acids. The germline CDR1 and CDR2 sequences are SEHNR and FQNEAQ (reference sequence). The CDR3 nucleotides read TGTGCCAGCAGCTTGTCGCCGCGCACAGATACGCAGTATTTT. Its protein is CASSLSPRTDTQYF.

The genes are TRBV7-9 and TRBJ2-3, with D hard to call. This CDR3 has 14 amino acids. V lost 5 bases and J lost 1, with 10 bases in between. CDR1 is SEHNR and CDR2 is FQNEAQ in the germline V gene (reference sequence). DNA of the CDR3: TGTGCCAGCAGCCAAAATGTTCGCACAGATACGCAGTATTTT. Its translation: CASSQNVRTDTQYF.

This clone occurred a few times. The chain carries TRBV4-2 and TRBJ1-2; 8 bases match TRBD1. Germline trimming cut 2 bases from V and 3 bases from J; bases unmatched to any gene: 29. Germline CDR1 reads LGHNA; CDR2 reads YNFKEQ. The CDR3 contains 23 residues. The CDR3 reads CASSQSGTGGRTGTGGEYYGYTF. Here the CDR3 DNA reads TGTGCCAGCAGCCAATCCGGGACTGGAGGGCGGACCGGGACAGGAGGGGAGTACTATGGCTACACCTTC.

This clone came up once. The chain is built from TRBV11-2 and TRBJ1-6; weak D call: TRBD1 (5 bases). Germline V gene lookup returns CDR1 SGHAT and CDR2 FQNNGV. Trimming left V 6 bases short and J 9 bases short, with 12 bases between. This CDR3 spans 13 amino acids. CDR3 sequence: CASSTDRLSPLHF. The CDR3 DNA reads TGTGCCAGCAGTACTGACAGACTTTCACCCCTCCACTTT.

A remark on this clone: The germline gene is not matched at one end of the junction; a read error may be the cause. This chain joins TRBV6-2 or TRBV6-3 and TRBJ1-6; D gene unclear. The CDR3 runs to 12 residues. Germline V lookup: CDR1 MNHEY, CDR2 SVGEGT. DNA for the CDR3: TGTGCCAGCAGTCAACGGACCAAATACCGTACTTTT. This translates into CASSQRTKYRTF.

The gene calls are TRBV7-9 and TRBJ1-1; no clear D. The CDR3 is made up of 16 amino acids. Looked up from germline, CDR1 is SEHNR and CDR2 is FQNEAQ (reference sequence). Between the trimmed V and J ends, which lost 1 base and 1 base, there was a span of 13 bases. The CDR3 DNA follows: TGTGCCAGCAGCTTAGGGGTAGGACGGACGAACACTGAAGCTTTCTTT. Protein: CASSLGVGRTNTEAFF. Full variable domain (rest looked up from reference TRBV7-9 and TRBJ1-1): DTGVSQNPRHKITKRGQNVTFRCDPISEHNRLYWYRQTLGQGPEFLTYFQNEAQLEKSRLLSDRFSAERPKGSFSTLEIQRTEQGDSAMYLCASSLGVGRTNTEAFFGQGTRLTVV.

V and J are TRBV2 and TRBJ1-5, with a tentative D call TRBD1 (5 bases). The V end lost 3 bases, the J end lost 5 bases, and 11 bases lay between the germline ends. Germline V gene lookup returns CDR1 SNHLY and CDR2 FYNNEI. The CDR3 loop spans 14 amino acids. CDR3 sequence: CASSDYGADQPQHF. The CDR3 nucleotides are TGTGCCAGCAGTGATTATGGGGCGGATCAGCCCCAGCATTTT.

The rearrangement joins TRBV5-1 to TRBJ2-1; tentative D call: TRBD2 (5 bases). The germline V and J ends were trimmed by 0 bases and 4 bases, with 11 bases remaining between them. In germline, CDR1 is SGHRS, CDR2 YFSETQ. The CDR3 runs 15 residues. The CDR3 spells CASSLVGVGYNEQFF. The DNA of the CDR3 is TGCGCCAGCAGCTTGGTCGGGGTAGGGTACAATGAGCAGTTCTTC.

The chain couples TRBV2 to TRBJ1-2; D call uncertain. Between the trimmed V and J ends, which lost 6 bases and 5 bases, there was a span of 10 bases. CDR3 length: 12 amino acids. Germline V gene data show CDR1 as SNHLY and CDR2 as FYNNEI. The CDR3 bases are TGTGCCAGCAGCCCGTCGGCATATGGCTACACCTTC. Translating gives CASSPSAYGYTF.

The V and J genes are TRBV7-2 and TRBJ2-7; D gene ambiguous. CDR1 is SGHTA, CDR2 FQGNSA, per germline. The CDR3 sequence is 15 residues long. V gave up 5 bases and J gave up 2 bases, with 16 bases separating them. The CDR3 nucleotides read TGTGCCAGCAGCGCCTCTGTCCCCTTACCCTACGAGCAGTACTTC. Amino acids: CASSASVPLPYEQYF. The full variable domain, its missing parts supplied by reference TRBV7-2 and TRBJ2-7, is GAGVSQSPSNKVTEKGKDVELRCDPISGHTALYWYRQSLGQGLEFLIYFQGNSAPDKSGLPSDRFSAERTGGSVSTLTIQRTQQEDSAVYLCASSASVPLPYEQYFGPGTRLTVT.

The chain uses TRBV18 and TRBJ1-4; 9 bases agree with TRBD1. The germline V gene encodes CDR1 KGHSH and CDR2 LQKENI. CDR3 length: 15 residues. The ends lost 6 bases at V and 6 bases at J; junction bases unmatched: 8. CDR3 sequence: CASSANRDRDEKLFF. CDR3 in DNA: TGTGCCAGCTCGGCCAACCGGGACAGGGATGAAAAACTGTTTTTT.

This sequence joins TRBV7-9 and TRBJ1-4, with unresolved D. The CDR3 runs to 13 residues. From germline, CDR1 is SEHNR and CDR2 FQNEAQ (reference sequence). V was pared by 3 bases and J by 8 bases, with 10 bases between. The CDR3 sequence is CASSFPVLEKLFF. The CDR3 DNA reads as TGTGCCAGCAGCTTCCCCGTCCTAGAAAAACTGTTTTTT.

The chain's CDR3 is CASRLQAVSNQPQHF. CDR3 DNA sequence: TGTGCCAGCAGGTTACAGGCGGTTAGCAATCAGCCCCAGCATTTT. The gene calls are TRBV6-5 and TRBJ1-5; the D gene is possibly TRBD1 (5 bases). Germline loops: CDR1 MNHEY, CDR2 SVGAGI. The CDR3 sequence is 15 residues long. Trimming stripped 6 bases from V and 0 bases from J, with 12 bases between.

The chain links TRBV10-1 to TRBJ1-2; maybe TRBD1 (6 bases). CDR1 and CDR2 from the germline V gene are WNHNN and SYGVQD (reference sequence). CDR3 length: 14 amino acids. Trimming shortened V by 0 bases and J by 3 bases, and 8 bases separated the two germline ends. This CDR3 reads CASSESGQHYGYTF. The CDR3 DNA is TGCGCCAGCAGTGAGTCCGGACAGCACTATGGCTACACCTTC.

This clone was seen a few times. CDR3 in DNA: TGTGCCAGCAGCCAAATGGACAGGGCCTCCTCCTATGGCTACACCTTC. The encoded protein is CASSQMDRASSYGYTF. J is TRBJ1-2 and V is TRBV3-1 (or the pseudogene TRBV3-2), with TRBD1 matching 8 bases. Germline V lookup: CDR1 LGHDT, CDR2 YNNKEL (reference sequence). This CDR3 contains 16 residues. J lost 4 bases, V lost 2 bases, and 9 bases had no gene match.

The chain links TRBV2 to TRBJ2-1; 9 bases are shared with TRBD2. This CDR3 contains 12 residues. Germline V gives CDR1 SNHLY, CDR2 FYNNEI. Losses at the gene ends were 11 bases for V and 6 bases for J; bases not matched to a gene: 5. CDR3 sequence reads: CAGSGGTNEQFF. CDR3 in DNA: TGTGCCGGGAGCGGGGGGACCAATGAGCAGTTCTTC.

The CDR3 bases are TGTGCCAGCAGTTACACTGACAGGGGGAGGCAGCCCCAGCATTTT. Translating it yields CASSYTDRGRQPQHF. The chain has TRBV6-2 or TRBV6-3 and TRBJ1-5; 9 nucleotides match TRBD1. Germline CDR1 MNHEY, CDR2 SVGEGT. V was clipped by 2 bases and J by 7 bases; unmatched bases: 6. The CDR3 has 15 amino acids.